This TCR beta chain was retrieved from a study of CD4 and CD8 cells across lung adenocarcinoma regions. Each CDR3 protein is one row after TCRdb ran MiXCR on the PCR reads. The sample comprises roughly 24,000 distinct CDR3 sequences, about 50% of which are singletons, and about 20% rests with the top ten. This clonotype has only a few counts. Donors had localized lung adenocarcinoma, a non-small cell lung cancer. Sample: CD4+ T cells from the center of a lung tumor. The source is a male donor with lung adenocarcinoma. The CD4 and CD8 labels of this study may be unreliable.

The CDR3 DNA follows: TGTGCCAGCAGAGACACCTCAGATACGCAGTATTTT. This codes for CASRDTSDTQYF. This chain connects TRBV6-1 to TRBJ2-3; no reliable D call. Germline V gene data show CDR1 as MNHNS and CDR2 as SASEGT. The CDR3 runs 12 residues. Trimming took off 6 bases at V and 4 bases at J, with 8 bases between the two ends.